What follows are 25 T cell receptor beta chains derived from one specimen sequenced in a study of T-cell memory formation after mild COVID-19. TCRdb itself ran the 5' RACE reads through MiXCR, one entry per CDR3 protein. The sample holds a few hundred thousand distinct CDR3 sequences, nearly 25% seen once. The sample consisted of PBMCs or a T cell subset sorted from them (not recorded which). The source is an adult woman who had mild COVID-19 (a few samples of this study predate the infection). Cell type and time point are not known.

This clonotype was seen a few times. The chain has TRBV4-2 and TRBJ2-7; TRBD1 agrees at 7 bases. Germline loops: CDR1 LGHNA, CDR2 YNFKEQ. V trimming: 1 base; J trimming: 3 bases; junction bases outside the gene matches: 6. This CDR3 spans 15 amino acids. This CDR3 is CASSQAFRQGYEQYF. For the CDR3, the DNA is TGTGCCAGCAGCCAAGCGTTTCGACAGGGCTACGAGCAGTACTTC.

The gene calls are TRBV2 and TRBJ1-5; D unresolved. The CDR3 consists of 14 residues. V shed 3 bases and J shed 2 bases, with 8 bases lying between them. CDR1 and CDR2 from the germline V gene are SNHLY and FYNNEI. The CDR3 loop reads CASSEGKGNQPQHF. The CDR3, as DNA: TGTGCCAGCAGTGAGGGCAAGGGCAATCAGCCCCAGCATTTT. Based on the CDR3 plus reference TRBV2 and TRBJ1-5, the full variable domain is EPEVTQTPSHQVTQMGQEVILRCVPISNHLYFYWYRQILGQKVEFLVSFYNNEISEKSEIFDDQFSVERPDGSNFTLKIRSTKLEDSAMYFCASSEGKGNQPQHFGDGTRLSIL.

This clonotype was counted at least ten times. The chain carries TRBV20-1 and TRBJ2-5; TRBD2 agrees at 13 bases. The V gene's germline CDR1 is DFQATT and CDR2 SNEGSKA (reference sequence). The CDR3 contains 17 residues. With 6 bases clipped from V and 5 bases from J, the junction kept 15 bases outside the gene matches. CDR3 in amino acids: CSAPKGTSGARGETQYF. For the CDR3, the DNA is TGCAGTGCCCCGAAGGGGACTAGCGGGGCTAGGGGGGAGACCCAGTACTTC.

Here the CDR3 DNA reads TGTGCCAGCAGCTTGATGAATTCGGGGGGCAGCTATGGCTACACCTTC. Its protein is CASSLMNSGGSYGYTF. The J gene is TRBJ1-2, the V gene TRBV5-6; D is possibly TRBD1 (6 bases). Germline values: CDR1 SGHDT, CDR2 YYEEEE. This CDR3 contains 16 residues. V was pared by 1 base and J by 4 bases, with 17 bases between.

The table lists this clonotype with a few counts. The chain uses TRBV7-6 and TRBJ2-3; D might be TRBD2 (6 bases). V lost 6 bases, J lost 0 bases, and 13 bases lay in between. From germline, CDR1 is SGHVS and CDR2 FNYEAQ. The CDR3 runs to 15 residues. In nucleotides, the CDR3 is TGTGCCAGCAGTCATAGCGGCCCAAGCACAGATACGCAGTATTTT. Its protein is CASSHSGPSTDTQYF.

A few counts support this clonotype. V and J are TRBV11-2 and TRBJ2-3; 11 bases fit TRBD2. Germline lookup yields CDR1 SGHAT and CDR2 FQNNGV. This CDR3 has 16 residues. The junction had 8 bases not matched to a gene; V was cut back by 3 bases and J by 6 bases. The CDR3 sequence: CASSFTSGSHGDTQYF. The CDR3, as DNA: TGTGCCAGCAGCTTCACTAGCGGGAGCCATGGGGATACGCAGTATTTT.

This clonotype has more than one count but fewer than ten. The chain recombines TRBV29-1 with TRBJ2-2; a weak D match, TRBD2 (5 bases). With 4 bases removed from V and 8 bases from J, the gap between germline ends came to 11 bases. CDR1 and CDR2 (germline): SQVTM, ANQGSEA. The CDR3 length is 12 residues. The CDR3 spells CSVGLPRGELFF. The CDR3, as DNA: TGCAGCGTTGGACTACCTCGAGGGGAGCTGTTTTTT.

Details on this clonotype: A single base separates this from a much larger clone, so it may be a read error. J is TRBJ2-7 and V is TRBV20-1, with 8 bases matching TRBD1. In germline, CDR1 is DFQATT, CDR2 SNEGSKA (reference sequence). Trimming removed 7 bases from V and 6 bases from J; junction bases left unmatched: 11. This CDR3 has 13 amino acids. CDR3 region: CSGSTTGGREQYF. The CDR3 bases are TGCAGTGGCTCGACAACAGGGGGACGCGAGCAGTACTTC.

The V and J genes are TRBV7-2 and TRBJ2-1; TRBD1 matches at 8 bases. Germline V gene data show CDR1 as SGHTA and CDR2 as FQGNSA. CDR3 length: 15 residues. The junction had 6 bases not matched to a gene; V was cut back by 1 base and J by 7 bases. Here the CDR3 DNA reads TGTGCCAGCAGCTTAGGGTCCAGGGGGCGAAATGAGCAGTTCTTC. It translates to CASSLGSRGRNEQFF.

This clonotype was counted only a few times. CDR3 bases: TGTGCCAGCAGTAGGGACAGAAATAATGAAAAACTGTTTTTT. It specifies CASSRDRNNEKLFF. This chain uses TRBV2 with TRBJ1-4; 7 bases align to TRBD1. J gave up 4 bases and V 5 bases, and 4 bases lay outside the gene matches. The CDR3 is 14 amino acids. Germline assignment: CDR1 SNHLY and CDR2 FYNNEI.

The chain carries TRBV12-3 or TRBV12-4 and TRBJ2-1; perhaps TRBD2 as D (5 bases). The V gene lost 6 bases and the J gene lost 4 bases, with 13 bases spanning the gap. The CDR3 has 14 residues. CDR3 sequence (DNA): TGTGCCAGCAGCGTTCCGGGAACATACAATGAGCAGTTCTTC. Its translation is CASSVPGTYNEQFF.

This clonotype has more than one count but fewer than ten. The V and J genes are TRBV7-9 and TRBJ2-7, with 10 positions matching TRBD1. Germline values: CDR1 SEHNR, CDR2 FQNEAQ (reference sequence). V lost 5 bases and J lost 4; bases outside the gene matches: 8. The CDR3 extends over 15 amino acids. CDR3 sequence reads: CASSKRTGGWYEQYF. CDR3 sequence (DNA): TGTGCCAGCAGCAAGAGGACAGGGGGGTGGTACGAGCAGTACTTC.

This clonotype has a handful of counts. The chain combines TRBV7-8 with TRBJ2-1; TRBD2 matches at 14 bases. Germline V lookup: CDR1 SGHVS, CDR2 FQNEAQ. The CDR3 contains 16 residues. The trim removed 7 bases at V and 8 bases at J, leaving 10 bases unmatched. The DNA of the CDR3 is TGTGCCAGCAACCCACCGGGACTAGCGGGAGTACATGAGCAGTTCTTC. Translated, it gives CASNPPGLAGVHEQFF.

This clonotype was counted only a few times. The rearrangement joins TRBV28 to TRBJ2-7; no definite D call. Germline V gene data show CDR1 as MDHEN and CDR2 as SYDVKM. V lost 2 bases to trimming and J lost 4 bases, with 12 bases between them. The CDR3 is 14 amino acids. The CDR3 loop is CASSLPGATYEQYF. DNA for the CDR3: TGTGCCAGCAGTTTACCAGGAGCTACGTACGAGCAGTACTTC.

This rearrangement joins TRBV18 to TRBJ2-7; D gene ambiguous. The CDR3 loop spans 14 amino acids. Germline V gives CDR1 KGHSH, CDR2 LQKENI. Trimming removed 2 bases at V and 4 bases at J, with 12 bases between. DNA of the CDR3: TGTGCCAGCTCACCAGAATTAATCCAGTACGAGCAGTACTTC. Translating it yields CASSPELIQYEQYF.

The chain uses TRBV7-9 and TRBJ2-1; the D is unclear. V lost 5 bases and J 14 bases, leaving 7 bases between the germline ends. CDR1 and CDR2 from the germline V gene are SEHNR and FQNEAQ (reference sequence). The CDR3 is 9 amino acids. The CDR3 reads CASSPRKFF. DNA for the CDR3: TGTGCCAGCAGCCCTCGAAAGTTCTTC. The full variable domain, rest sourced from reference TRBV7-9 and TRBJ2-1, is DTGVSQNPRHKITKRGQNVTFRCDPISEHNRLYWYRQTLGQGPEFLTYFQNEAQLEKSRLLSDRFSAERPKGSFSTLEIQRTEQGDSAMYLCASSPRKFFGPGTRLTVL.

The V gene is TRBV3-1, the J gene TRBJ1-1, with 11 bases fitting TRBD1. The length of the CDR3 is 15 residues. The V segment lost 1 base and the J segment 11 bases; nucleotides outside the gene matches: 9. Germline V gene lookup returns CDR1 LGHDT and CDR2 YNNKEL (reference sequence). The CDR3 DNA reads TGTGCCAGCAGCCAAGGGGACAGGGGGACCGCCGCCGCTTTCTTT. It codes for CASSQGDRGTAAAFF.

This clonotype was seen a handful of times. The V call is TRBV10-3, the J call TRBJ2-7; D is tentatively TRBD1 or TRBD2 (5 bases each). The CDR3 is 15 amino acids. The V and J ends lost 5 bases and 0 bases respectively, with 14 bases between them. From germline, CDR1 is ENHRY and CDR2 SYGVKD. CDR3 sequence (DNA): TGTGCCATCAGTTCCCCCGGGACCTCCTCCTACGAGCAGTACTTC. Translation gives CAISSPGTSSYEQYF.

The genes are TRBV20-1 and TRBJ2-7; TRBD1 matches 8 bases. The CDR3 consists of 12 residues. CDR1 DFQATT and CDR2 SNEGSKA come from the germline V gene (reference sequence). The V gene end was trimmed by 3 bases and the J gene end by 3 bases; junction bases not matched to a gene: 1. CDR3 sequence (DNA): TGCAGTGCTAGGGGGACAGGCTACGAGCAGTACTTC. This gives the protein CSARGTGYEQYF.

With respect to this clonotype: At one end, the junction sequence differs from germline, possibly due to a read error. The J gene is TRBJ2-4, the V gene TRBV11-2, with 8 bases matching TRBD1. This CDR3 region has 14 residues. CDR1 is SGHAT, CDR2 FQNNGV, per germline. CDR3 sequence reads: CASSLDRARNIQYF. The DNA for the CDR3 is TGTGCCAGCAGCCTGGACAGGGCCAGAAACATTCAGTACTTC.

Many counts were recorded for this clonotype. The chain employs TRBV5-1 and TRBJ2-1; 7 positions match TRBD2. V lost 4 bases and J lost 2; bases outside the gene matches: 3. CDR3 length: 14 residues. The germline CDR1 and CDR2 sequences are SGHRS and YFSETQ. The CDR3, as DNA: TGCGCCAGCAGCGGGGGGGAGGCCTACAATGAGCAGTTCTTC. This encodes CASSGGEAYNEQFF.

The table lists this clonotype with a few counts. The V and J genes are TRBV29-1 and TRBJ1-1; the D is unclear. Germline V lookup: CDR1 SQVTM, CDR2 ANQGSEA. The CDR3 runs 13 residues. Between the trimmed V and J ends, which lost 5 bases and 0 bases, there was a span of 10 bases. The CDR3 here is CSVFRILNTEAFF. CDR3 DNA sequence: TGCAGCGTTTTCAGGATCCTGAACACTGAAGCTTTCTTT.

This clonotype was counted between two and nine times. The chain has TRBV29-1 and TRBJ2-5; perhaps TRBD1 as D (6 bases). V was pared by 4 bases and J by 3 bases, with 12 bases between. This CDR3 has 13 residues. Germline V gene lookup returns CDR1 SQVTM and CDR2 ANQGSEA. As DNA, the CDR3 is TGCAGCGTTGCGTGGACAGAGAAAGAGACCCAGTACTTC. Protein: CSVAWTEKETQYF.

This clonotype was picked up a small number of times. The CDR3 is CASSRGGQELYEQYF. The CDR3, as DNA: TGTGCCAGCAGTCGAGGGGGACAGGAACTTTACGAGCAGTACTTC. The genes are TRBV6-6 and TRBJ2-7, with 8 bases identical to TRBD1. This CDR3 comprises 15 residues. Germline V gene sequence: CDR1 MNHNY, CDR2 SVGAGI (reference sequence). V trimming: 5 bases; J trimming: 4 bases; junction bases outside the gene matches: 10.

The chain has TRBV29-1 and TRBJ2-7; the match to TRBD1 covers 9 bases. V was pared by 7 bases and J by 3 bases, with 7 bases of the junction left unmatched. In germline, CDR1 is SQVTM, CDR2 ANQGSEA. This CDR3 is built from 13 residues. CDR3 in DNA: TGCAGCGCCCTGGACAGGGGAGGCTACGAGCAGTACTTC. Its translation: CSALDRGGYEQYF.